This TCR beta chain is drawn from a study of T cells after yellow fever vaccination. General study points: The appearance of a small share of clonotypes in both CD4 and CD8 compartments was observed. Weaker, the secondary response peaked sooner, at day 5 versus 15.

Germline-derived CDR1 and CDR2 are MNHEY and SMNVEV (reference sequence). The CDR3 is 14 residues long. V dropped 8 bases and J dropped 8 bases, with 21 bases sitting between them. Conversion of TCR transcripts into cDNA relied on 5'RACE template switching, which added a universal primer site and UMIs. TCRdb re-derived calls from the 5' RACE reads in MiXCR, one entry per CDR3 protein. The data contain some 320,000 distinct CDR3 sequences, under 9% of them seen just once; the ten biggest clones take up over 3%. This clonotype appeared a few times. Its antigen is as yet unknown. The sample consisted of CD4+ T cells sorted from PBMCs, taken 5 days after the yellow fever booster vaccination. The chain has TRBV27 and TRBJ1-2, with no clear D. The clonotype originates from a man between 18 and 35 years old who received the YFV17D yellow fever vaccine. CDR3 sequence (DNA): TGTGCCAGCGGGCCCGCGGCTAAGGGTTTCGGCTACACCTTC. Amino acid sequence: CASGPAAKGFGYTF.